Listed below are T cell receptor beta chains from one sample, sequenced in a study of blood T cell repertoires in COVID-19. Produced via immunoSEQ multiplex PCR; TCRdb's table is partial and in-frame only. The sample holds some 150,000 clones, just under 85% seen once. Sequenced: PBMCs or T cells enriched from blood (not recorded which). The receptors here all came from a man in his fifties or sixties who had recovered from COVID-19. CDR3s include the opening cysteine and the closing phenylalanine or tryptophan. A D gene is named only where the DNA matches it firmly. Some rows have no size entry. The others give once, few or many, or a class for an expanded clone.

j_call d_call v_call clone_size cdr3_aa cdr3_nt
TRBJ2-7 - TRBV5-1 - CASRPTGSSYEQYF TGCGCCAGCAGACCAACAGGGAGCTCCTACGAGCAGTACTTC
TRBJ1-5 - TRBV6-5 - CASGTDSNQPQHF TGTGCCAGCGGAACAGATAGCAATCAGCCCCAGCATTTT
TRBJ1-3 - TRBV30 - CAWRRGGAVTGNTIYF TGTGCCTGGCGACGCGGGGGGGCCGTGACTGGAAACACCATATATTTT
TRBJ1-5 TRBD1 TRBV5-1 - CASSQGTGAQPQHF TGCGCCAGCAGCCAGGGGACAGGGGCGCAGCCCCAGCATTTT
TRBJ1-2 TRBD1 TRBV11-2 - CASSLSGGLGYTF TGTGCCAGCAGCTTATCAGGGGGATTAGGCTACACCTTC
TRBJ2-1 - TRBV3-1/TRBV3-2 - CASSPFQRANNEQFF TGTGCCAGCAGCCCCTTCCAGCGGGCTAACAATGAGCAGTTCTTC
TRBJ1-5 TRBD1 TRBV28 - CASSTGQGGQPQHF TGTGCCAGCAGCACAGGACAGGGAGGTCAGCCCCAGCATTTT
TRBJ2-5 - TRBV7-3 - CASSPAGLGTQYF TGTGCCAGCAGCCCCGCGGGGTTGGGGACCCAGTACTTC
TRBJ1-2 - TRBV7-2 - CASSLNRVDYGYTF TGTGCCAGCAGCTTAAACAGGGTGGACTATGGCTACACCTTC
TRBJ2-7 TRBD1 TRBV29-1 - CSVARQGGYEQYF TGCAGCGTTGCCAGACAGGGTGGCTACGAGCAGTACTTC
TRBJ2-1 - TRBV10-2 - CASSEYSRSYNEQFF TGCGCCAGCAGTGAGTACAGTCGCTCCTACAATGAGCAGTTCTTC
TRBJ1-5 - TRBV30 - CAWSFGGYSNQPQHF TGTGCCTGGAGTTTCGGGGGATATAGCAATCAGCCCCAGCATTTT
TRBJ2-3 TRBD2 TRBV30 once CALSGGVTDTQYF TGTGCCCTAAGCGGGGGGGTCACAGATACGCAGTATTTT
TRBJ2-7 TRBD1 TRBV29-1 - CSAQDRSSYEQYF TGCAGCGCCCAGGACAGGAGCTCCTACGAGCAGTACTTC
TRBJ1-5 - TRBV12-3/TRBV12-4 - CASSRTADQPQHF TGTGCCAGCAGCCGGACAGCAGATCAGCCCCAGCATTTT
TRBJ1-5 TRBD1 TRBV6-4 - CASTPDRGGNQPQHF TGTGCCAGCACCCCGGACAGGGGCGGCAATCAGCCCCAGCATTTT
TRBJ2-1 TRBD2 TRBV5-1 - CASSLAGASGGANEQFF TGCGCCAGCAGCTTGGCTGGGGCTAGCGGGGGGGCAAATGAGCAGTTCTTC
TRBJ1-1 - TRBV5-1 - CASSLETGTEAFF TGCGCCAGCAGCTTGGAAACAGGGACTGAAGCTTTCTTT
TRBJ2-5 TRBD2 TRBV5-8 - CASSLVVRGGEETQYF TGTGCCAGCAGCTTGGTGGTGCGGGGGGGTGAAGAGACCCAGTACTTC
TRBJ2-7 TRBD1 TRBV10-1 - CAILGQVRARYF TGCGCCATCCTGGGACAGGTTCGAGCGCGGTACTTC
TRBJ2-5 - TRBV28 - CASSPPGLKETQYF TGTGCCAGCAGTCCGCCGGGACTTAAAGAGACCCAGTACTTC
TRBJ1-5 TRBD1 TRBV19 - CASSISPTGAIPQHF TGTGCCAGTAGTATTTCCCCGACAGGGGCGATCCCCCAGCATTTT
TRBJ2-1 TRBD2 TRBV28 - CASFGERGGYNEQFF TGTGCCAGCTTCGGCGAGCGGGGGGGCTACAATGAGCAGTTCTTC
TRBJ1-4 TRBD1 TRBV19 - CASRRDRGLPNEKLFF TGTGCCAGTCGGCGGGACAGGGGGCTTCCTAATGAAAAACTGTTTTTT
TRBJ1-2 TRBD1 TRBV7-6 - CASSPGQGAVNYGYTF TGTGCCAGCAGCCCGGGACAGGGGGCAGTTAACTATGGCTACACCTTC
TRBJ1-5 - TRBV7-2 few CASSLAGGNQPQHF TGTGCCAGCAGTCTTGCAGGGGGCAATCAGCCCCAGCATTTT
TRBJ2-2 - TRBV5-1 - CASRSRGDGELFF TGCGCCAGCAGGAGCAGGGGGGACGGGGAGCTGTTTTTT
TRBJ2-1 - TRBV7-3 - CASSSTPRTSSYNEQFF TGTGCCAGCAGCTCCACCCCCCGGACAAGTTCTTACAATGAGCAGTTCTTC
TRBJ1-1 - TRBV7-3 - CATTCCTEAFF TGTGCCACGACATGTTGCACTGAAGCTTTCTTT
TRBJ1-3 - TRBV7-8 - CASSLFTFRGGNTIYF TGTGCCAGCAGCTTATTCACCTTTAGGGGTGGGAACACCATATATTTT
TRBJ2-7 TRBD2 TRBV5-1 - CASTPGSGVLSYEQYF TGCGCCAGCACCCCGGGTAGCGGGGTCCTTTCCTACGAGCAGTACTTC
TRBJ1-5 TRBD1 TRBV7-2 - CASTPQGASNQPQHF TGTGCCAGCACCCCTCAGGGGGCGAGCAATCAGCCCCAGCATTTT
TRBJ2-7 TRBD1 TRBV7-9 - CASSSDRGREQYF TGTGCCAGCAGCTCAGACAGGGGACGAGAGCAGTACTTC
TRBJ2-2 TRBD2 TRBV7-3 - CASSPFSGGVTGELFF TGTGCCAGCAGCCCGTTCAGCGGGGGGGTAACCGGGGAGCTGTTTTTT
TRBJ1-1 TRBD1 TRBV28 - CASSPNTGGNTEAFF TGTGCCAGCAGTCCGAATACAGGGGGAAACACTGAAGCTTTCTTT
TRBJ2-1 TRBD2 TRBV7-8 few CASSFRLAGGRDEQFF TGTGCCAGCAGCTTTAGACTAGCGGGGGGGCGGGATGAGCAGTTCTTC
TRBJ2-2 TRBD2 TRBV24-1 - CARDYHVTVGTGELFF TGTGCCAGGGACTACCACGTGACAGTGGGGACCGGGGAGCTGTTTTTT
TRBJ2-7 - TRBV27 - CASSRQPYEQYF TGTGCCAGCAGTCGACAGCCCTACGAGCAGTACTTC
TRBJ1-2 TRBD1 TRBV2 - CASSLTGANYGYTF TGTGCCAGCAGCTTGACAGGGGCTAACTATGGCTACACCTTC
TRBJ1-1 TRBD1 TRBV7-2 - CASSLRGTANTEAFF TGTGCCAGCAGCTTAAGAGGGACAGCGAACACTGAAGCTTTCTTT
TRBJ2-7 - TRBV18 - CASSPEARTVRTYEQYF TGTGCCAGCTCACCAGAGGCCCGGACTGTCAGAACCTACGAGCAGTACTTC
TRBJ1-1 - TRBV10-2 few CAIRDSSNTEAFF TGCGCCATCCGGGACTCCTCGAACACTGAAGCTTTCTTT
TRBJ2-5 TRBD1 TRBV2 - CASRRQGAETQYF TGTGCCAGCAGAAGACAGGGGGCGGAGACCCAGTACTTC
TRBJ1-1 TRBD1 TRBV11-1 - CASSFRQGFDTEAFF TGTGCCAGCAGCTTCAGACAGGGATTTGACACTGAAGCTTTCTTT
TRBJ1-2 - TRBV27 many CASSLSIIGTPETNYGYTF TGTGCCAGCAGTTTATCTATTATCGGGACACCAGAGACTAACTATGGCTACACCTTC
TRBJ1-4 TRBD1 TRBV11-3 few CASSRGQGSNEKLFF TGTGCCAGCAGCCGGGGACAGGGATCTAATGAAAAACTGTTTTTT
TRBJ2-6 - TRBV4-2 - CASSQDLYTGMGSGANVLTF TGTGCCAGCAGCCAAGATCTTTACACAGGAATGGGTTCTGGGGCCAACGTCCTGACTTTC
TRBJ2-1 TRBD2 TRBV4-2 - CASSLEKTSNLGNEQFF TGTGCCAGCAGTCTTGAAAAGACTAGCAATCTGGGCAATGAGCAGTTCTTC
TRBJ1-2 - TRBV2 few CARQGNGYTF TGTGCCAGGCAGGGAAACGGCTACACCTTC
TRBJ1-3 TRBD1 TRBV10-3 - CAISEWTGGQGNTIYF TGTGCCATCAGTGAGTGGACAGGGGGCCAGGGAAACACCATATATTTT
TRBJ2-3 - TRBV7-9 - CASSSNLEAVGF TGTGCCAGCAGCTCTAATTTAGAGGCGGTTGGTTTT
TRBJ1-6 TRBD1 TRBV2 - CASRPDRGAYNSPLHF TGTGCCAGCAGACCCGACAGGGGCGCCTATAATTCACCCCTCCACTTT
TRBJ1-1 - TRBV6-6 few CASRAGISMNTEAFF TGTGCCAGCAGAGCAGGAATCTCCATGAACACTGAAGCTTTCTTT